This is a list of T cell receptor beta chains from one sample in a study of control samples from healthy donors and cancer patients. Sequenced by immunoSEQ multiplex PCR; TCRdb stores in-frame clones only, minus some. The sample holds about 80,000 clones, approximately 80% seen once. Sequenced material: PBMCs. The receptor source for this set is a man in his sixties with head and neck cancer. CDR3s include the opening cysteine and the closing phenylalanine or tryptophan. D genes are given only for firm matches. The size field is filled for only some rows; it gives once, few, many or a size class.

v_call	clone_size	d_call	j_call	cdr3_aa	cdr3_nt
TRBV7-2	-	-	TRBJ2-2	CASSFGRYTGELFF	TGTGCCAGCAGCTTCGGACGATACACCGGGGAGCTGTTTTTT
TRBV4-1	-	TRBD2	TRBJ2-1	CASSPTTSRGNEQFF	TGCGCCAGCAGCCCGACGACTAGCCGGGGCAATGAGCAGTTCTTC
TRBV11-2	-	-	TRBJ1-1	CASSLPPGRITEAFF	TGTGCCAGCAGCTTACCTCCGGGGCGGATAACAGAAGCTTTCTTT
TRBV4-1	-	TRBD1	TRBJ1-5	CASSQEPGTGSQPQHF	TGCGCCAGCAGCCAAGAGCCTGGGACAGGGAGTCAGCCCCAGCATTTT
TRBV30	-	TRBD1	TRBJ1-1	CAWSVADRRNTEAFF	TGTGCCTGGAGTGTGGCGGACAGGCGGAACACTGAAGCTTTCTTT
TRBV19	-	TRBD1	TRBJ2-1	CASSYSGTGFNEQFF	TGTGCCAGTAGTTATTCCGGGACAGGCTTCAATGAGCAGTTCTTC
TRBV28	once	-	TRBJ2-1	CASTHRKGRGLNEQFF	TGTGCCAGCACCCACCGGAAGGGGCGAGGTCTGAATGAGCAGTTCTTC
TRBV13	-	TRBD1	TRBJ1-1	CASSFPTGVPMNTEAFF	TGTGCCAGCAGCTTCCCGACAGGGGTACCCATGAACACTGAAGCTTTCTTT
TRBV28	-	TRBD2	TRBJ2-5	CASITASGSGKTQYF	TGTGCCAGCATTACGGCCAGCGGGAGTGGAAAGACCCAGTACTTC
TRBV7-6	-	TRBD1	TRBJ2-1	CASSQNSDRVNEQFF	TGTGCCAGCAGCCAAAACTCAGACAGGGTTAATGAGCAGTTCTTC
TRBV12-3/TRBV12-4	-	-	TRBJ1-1	CASSLGFPEAFF	TGTGCCAGCAGTTTAGGGTTCCCTGAAGCTTTCTTT
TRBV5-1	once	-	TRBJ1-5	CASSLLGGSSNQPQHF	TGCGCCAGCAGCCTACTGGGGGGCAGTAGCAATCAGCCCCAGCATTTT
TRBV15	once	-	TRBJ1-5	CATSRSPRQTNQPQHF	TGTGCCACCAGCAGGTCACCGCGGCAGACAAATCAGCCCCAGCATTTT
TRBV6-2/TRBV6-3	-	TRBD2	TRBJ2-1	CASSLSSGRVREGSYNEQFF	TGTGCCAGCAGCCTCTCTAGCGGGAGGGTCCGGGAGGGGTCCTACAATGAGCAGTTCTTC
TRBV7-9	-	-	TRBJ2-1	CASSFGDEQFF	TGTGCCAGCAGTTTTGGGGATGAGCAGTTCTTC
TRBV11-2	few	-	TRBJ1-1	CASSRQGSTEAFF	TGTGCCAGCAGCCGTCAGGGGAGCACTGAAGCTTTCTTT
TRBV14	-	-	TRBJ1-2	CASSQVRGGGYTF	TGTGCCAGCAGCCAAGTAAGGGGCGGCGGCTACACCTTC
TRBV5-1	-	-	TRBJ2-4	CASGEGGSKNIQYF	TGCGCCAGCGGAGAGGGCGGCTCCAAAAACATTCAGTACTTC
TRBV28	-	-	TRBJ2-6	CASSGGRVSGANVLTF	TGTGCCAGCAGTGGGGGGAGAGTTTCTGGGGCCAACGTCCTGACTTTC
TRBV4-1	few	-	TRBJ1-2	CASSQAMNAGPIYGYTF	TGCGCCAGCAGCCAAGCCATGAACGCGGGACCCATCTATGGCTACACCTTC
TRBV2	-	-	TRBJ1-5	CASSEFLLNQPQHF	TGTGCCAGCAGTGAATTCCTCCTGAATCAGCCCCAGCATTTT
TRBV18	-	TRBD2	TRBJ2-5	CASSSGEETQYF	TGTGCCAGCTCAAGCGGGGAAGAGACCCAGTACTTC
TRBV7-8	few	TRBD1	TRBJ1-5	CASSSTGSSQPQHF	TGTGCCAGCAGCTCGACAGGGAGTAGTCAGCCCCAGCATTTT
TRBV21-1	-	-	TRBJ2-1	CASSVMGGGYEQFF	TGTGCCAGCAGCGTGATGGGTGGGGGCTATGAGCAGTTCTTC
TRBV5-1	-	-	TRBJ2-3	CASSLAGPTRPDTQYF	TGCGCCAGCAGCTTGGCCGGTCCAACCCGGCCAGATACGCAGTATTTT
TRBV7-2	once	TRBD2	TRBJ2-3	CASSPGTSGATQYF	TGTGCCAGCAGCCCGGGGACTAGCGGCGCGACGCAGTATTTT
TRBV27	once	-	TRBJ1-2	CASSLATGNYGYTF	TGTGCCAGCAGTTTGGCGACAGGAAACTATGGCTACACCTTC
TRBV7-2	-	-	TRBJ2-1	CASSARDGRYNEQFF	TGTGCCAGCAGCGCCCGGGACGGGAGATACAATGAGCAGTTCTTC
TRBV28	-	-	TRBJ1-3	CASSLPMTGGNTIYF	TGTGCCAGCAGTTTACCGATGACGGGAGGAAACACCATATATTTT
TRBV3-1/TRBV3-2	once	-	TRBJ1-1	CASSPGGNTEAFF	TGTGCCAGCAGCCCGGGTGGGAACACTGAAGCTTTCTTT
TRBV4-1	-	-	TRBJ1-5	CASSQVPLRGNQPQHF	TGCGCCAGCAGCCAAGTCCCGTTAAGGGGCAATCAGCCCCAGCATTTT
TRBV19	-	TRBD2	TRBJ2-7	CASSIGAGEREPYEQYF	TGTGCCAGTAGTATAGGGGCTGGGGAGCGGGAGCCCTACGAGCAGTACTTC
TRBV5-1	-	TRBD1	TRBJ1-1	CASSPLGTENTEAFF	TGCGCCAGCAGCCCCCTCGGGACAGAAAACACTGAAGCTTTCTTT
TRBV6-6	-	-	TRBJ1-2	CASSLDGRSGGYTF	TGTGCCAGCAGTTTGGACGGTCGGAGCGGGGGCTACACCTTC
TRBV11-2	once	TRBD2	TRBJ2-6	CASSFGTNPLVPNVLTF	TGTGCCAGCAGCTTCGGGACTAACCCACTGGTGCCCAACGTCCTGACTTTC
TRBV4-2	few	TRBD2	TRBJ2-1	CASSQDTSGRGEQFF	TGTGCCAGCAGCCAAGACACTAGCGGGAGAGGTGAGCAGTTCTTC
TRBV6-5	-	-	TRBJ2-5	CASRGTTQETQYF	TGTGCCAGCAGAGGGACGACCCAAGAGACCCAGTACTTC
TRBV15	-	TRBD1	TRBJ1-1	CATSRKTGDTEAFF	TGTGCCACCAGCAGGAAGACAGGGGACACTGAAGCTTTCTTT
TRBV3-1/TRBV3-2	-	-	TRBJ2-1	CASSQGLPSYNEQFF	TGTGCCAGCAGCCAAGGACTCCCCTCCTACAATGAGCAGTTCTTC